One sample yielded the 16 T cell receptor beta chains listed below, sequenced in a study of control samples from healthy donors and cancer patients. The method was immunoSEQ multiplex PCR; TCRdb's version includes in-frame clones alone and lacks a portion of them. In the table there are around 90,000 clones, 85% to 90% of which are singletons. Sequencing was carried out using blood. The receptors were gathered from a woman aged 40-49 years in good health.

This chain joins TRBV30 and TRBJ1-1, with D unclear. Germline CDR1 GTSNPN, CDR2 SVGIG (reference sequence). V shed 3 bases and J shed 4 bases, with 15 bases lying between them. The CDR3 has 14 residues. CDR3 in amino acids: CAWSRSLGVTEAFF. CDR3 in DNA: TGTGCCTGGAGCCGATCTCTGGGCGTCACTGAAGCTTTCTTT.

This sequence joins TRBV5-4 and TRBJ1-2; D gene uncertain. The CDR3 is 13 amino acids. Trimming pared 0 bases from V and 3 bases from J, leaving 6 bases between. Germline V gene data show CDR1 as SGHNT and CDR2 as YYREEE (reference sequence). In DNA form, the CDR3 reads TGTGCCAGCAGCTTGGTGTTGGACTATGGCTACACCTTC. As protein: CASSLVLDYGYTF.

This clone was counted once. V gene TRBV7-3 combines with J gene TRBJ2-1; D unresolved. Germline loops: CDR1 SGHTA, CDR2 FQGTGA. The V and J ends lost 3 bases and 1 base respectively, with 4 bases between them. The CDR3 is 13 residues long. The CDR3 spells CASSLTSYNEQFF. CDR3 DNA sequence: TGTGCCAGCAGCTTGACATCCTACAATGAGCAGTTCTTC.

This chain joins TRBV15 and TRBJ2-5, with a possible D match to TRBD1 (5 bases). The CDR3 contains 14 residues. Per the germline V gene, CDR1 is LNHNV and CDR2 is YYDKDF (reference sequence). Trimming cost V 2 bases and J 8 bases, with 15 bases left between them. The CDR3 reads CATSRPEDTNTQYF. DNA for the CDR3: TGTGCCACCAGCAGACCCGAGGACACCAACACCCAGTACTTC. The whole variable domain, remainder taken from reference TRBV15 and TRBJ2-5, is DAMVIQNPRYQVTQFGKPVTLSCSQTLNHNVMYWYQQKSSQAPKLLFHYYDKDFNNEADTPDNFQSRRPNTSFCFLDIRSPGLGDTAMYLCATSRPEDTNTQYFGPGTRLLVL.

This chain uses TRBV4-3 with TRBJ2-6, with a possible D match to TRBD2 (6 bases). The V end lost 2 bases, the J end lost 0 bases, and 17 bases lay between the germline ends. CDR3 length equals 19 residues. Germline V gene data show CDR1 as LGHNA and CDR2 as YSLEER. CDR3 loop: CASSQTARDSISGANVLTF. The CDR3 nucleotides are TGCGCCAGCAGCCAAACCGCACGGGACTCGATCTCTGGGGCCAACGTCCTGACTTTC.

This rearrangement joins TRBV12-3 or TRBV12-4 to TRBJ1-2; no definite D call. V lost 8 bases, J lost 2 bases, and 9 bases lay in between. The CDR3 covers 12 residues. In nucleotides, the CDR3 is TGTGCCAGCTCTCGAGGGAACTATGGCTACACCTTC. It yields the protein CASSRGNYGYTF.

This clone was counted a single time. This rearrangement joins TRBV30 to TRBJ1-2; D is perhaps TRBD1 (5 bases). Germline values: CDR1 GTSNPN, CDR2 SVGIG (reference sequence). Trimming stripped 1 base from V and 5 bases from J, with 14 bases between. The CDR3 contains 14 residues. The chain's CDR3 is CAWSDPGGSYGYTF. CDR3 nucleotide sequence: TGTGCCTGGAGTGACCCCGGGGGTTCTTATGGCTACACCTTC.

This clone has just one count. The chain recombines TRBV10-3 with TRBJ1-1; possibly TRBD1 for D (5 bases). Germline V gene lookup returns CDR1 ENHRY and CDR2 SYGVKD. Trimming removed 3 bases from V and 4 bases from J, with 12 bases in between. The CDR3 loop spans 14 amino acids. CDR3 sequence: CAISDSSGGTEAFF. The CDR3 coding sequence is TGTGCCATCAGTGATTCGTCGGGGGGCACTGAAGCTTTCTTT.

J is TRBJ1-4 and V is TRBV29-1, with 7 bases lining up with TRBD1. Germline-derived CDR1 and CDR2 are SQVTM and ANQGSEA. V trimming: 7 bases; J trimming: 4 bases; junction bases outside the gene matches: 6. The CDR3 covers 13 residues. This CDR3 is CSANRQGNEKLFF. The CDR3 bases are TGCAGCGCTAACAGACAGGGTAATGAAAAACTGTTTTTT.

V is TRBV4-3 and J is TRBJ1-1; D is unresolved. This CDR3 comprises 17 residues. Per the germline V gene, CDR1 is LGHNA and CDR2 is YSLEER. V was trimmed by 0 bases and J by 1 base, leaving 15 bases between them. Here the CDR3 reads CASSQEIPGGENTEAFF. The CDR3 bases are TGCGCCAGCAGCCAAGAGATCCCGGGCGGGGAGAACACTGAAGCTTTCTTT.

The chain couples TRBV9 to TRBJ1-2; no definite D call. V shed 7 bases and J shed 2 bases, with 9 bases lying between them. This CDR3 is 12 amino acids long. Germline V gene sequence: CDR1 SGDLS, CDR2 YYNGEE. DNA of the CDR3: TGTGCCAGCTGGAGGGCGAACTATGGCTACACCTTC. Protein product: CASWRANYGYTF.

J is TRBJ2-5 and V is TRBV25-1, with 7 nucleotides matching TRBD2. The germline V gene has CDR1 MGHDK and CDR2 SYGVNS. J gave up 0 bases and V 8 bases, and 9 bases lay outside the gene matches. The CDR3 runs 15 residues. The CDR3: CASQSAGWNQETQYF. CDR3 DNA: TGTGCCAGCCAGTCAGCGGGGTGGAACCAAGAGACCCAGTACTTC.

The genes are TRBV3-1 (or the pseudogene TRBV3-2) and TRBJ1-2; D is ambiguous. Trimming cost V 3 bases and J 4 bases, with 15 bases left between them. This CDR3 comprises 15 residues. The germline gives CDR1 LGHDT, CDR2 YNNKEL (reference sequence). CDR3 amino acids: CASSHRGREGYGYTF. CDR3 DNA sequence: TGTGCCAGCAGCCACCGCGGACGGGAGGGCTATGGCTACACCTTC.

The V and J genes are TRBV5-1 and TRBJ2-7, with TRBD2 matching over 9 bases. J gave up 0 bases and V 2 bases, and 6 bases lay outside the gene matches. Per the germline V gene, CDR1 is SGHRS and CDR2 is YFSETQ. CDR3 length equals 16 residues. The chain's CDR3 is CASSFHPGLASYEQYF. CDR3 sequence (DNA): TGCGCCAGCAGCTTTCACCCGGGACTAGCCTCCTACGAGCAGTACTTC.

DNA for the CDR3: TGCGCCAGCAGCCAAGAGGGCCAGACCTTACCCACAGATACGCAGTATTTT. Residues: CASSQEGQTLPTDTQYF. This sequence joins TRBV4-1 and TRBJ2-3, with D uncertain. The V gene's germline CDR1 is MGHRA and CDR2 YSYEKL. CDR3 length: 17 residues. V gave up 0 bases and J gave up 2 bases, with 15 bases separating them.

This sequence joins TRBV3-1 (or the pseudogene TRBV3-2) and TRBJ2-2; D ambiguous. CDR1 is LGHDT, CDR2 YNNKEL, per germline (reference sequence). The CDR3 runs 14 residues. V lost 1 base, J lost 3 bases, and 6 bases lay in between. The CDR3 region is CASSQATDTGELFF. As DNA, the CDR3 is TGTGCCAGCAGCCAAGCGACGGACACCGGGGAGCTGTTTTTT.